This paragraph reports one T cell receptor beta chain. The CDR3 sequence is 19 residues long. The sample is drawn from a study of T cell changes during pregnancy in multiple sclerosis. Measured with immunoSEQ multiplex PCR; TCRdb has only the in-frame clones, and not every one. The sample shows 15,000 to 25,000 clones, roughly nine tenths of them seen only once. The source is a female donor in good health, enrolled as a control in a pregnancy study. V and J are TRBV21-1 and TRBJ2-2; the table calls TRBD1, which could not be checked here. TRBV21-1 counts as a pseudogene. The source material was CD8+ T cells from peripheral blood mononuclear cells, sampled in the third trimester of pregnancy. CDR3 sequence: CASSTYRSPRPHRAGELFF. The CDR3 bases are TGTGCCAGCAGCACCTACAGGTCTCCACGACCGCACCGAGCCGGGGAGCTGTTTTTT.